The 9 T cell receptor beta chains below all came from one sample that was sequenced in a study of blood T cell repertoires in COVID-19 (dated by TCRdb to about 2020). Libraries were prepared through the immunoSEQ multiplex PCR assay. The clones in this table, taken by TCRdb from immuneACCESS, are in-frame only. Not every clone is retained; where verified, under half of the shortfall comes from an unresolved V gene, and the cause of the rest is unknown. For this sample there are 30,000 to 45,000 clones; about 91% appear just once. Clones ranked in the top ten supply about 5% of the sample. Sequencing was performed on peripheral blood. Source of these receptors: a woman between 65 and 79 years old with active COVID-19.

The CDR3 sequence is CASSPGGGPYTGELFF. CDR3 nucleotides: TGTGCCAGCAGCCCGGGCGGGGGGCCGTACACCGGGGAGCTGTTTTTT. The chain combines TRBV7-9 with TRBJ2-2; 8 nucleotides agree with TRBD2. Germline trimming cut 5 bases from V and 3 bases from J; bases unmatched to any gene: 8. The CDR3 totals 16 residues. Germline V gene data show CDR1 as SEHNR and CDR2 as FQNEAQ (reference sequence).

The chain uses TRBV7-3 and TRBJ2-5; 15 bases map to TRBD2. CDR1 is SGHTA and CDR2 is FQGTGA in the germline V gene. The junction had 4 bases not matched to a gene; V was cut back by 5 bases and J by 0 bases. The CDR3 totals 17 residues. CDR3 region: CASSKGLAGGYQETQYF. As DNA, the CDR3 is TGTGCCAGCAGCAAAGGACTAGCGGGGGGGTACCAAGAGACCCAGTACTTC. Full variable domain (missing parts from reference TRBV7-3 and TRBJ2-5): GAGVSQTPSNKVTEKGKYVELRCDPISGHTALYWYRQSLGQGPEFLIYFQGTGAADDSGLPNDRFFAVRPEGSVSTLKIQRTERGDSAVYLCASSKGLAGGYQETQYFGPGTRLLVL.

This sequence joins TRBV27 and TRBJ2-1; 8 positions agree with TRBD2. There are 15 residues in the CDR3. Germline CDR1 reads MNHEY; CDR2 reads SMNVEV (reference sequence). The V segment lost 7 bases and the J segment 10 bases; nucleotides outside the gene matches: 15. The CDR3 here is CASTVDGRLAIEQFF. CDR3 DNA sequence: TGTGCCAGCACGGTTGACGGTCGACTAGCGATCGAGCAGTTCTTC.

CDR3: CASSITGGWRKLFF. The CDR3 coding sequence is TGTGCCAGCAGCATAACAGGGGGCTGGAGAAAACTGTTTTTT. The chain has TRBV3-1 (or the pseudogene TRBV3-2) and TRBJ1-4; 9 bases align to TRBD1. This CDR3 is built from 14 residues. Germline V gives CDR1 LGHDT, CDR2 YNNKEL (reference sequence). With 5 bases clipped from V and 10 bases from J, the junction kept 8 bases outside the gene matches.

The chain carries TRBV7-3 and TRBJ1-1; D not certain. CDR1 is SGHTA, CDR2 FQGTGA, per germline. V lost 5 bases and J lost 2, with 9 bases in between. This CDR3 comprises 13 residues. The DNA of the CDR3 is TGTGCCAGCAGCCTCAATAGTAACACTGAAGCTTTCTTT. This gives the protein CASSLNSNTEAFF.

The chain's CDR3 is CASSFRTGAYGYTF. The DNA for the CDR3 is TGTGCCAGCAGTTTCAGGACAGGGGCCTATGGCTACACCTTC. V usage is TRBV27 and J usage is TRBJ1-2, with 9 bases lining up with TRBD1. CDR3 length: 14 amino acids. Germline lookup yields CDR1 MNHEY and CDR2 SMNVEV (reference sequence). Unmatched junction bases numbered 3, after V lost 3 bases and J lost 4 bases.

The chain recombines TRBV28 with TRBJ2-3; D possibly corresponds to TRBD1 (6 bases). V lost 6 bases, J lost 1 base, and 17 bases lay in between. The CDR3 has 16 amino acids. The germline V gene encodes CDR1 MDHEN and CDR2 SYDVKM. This CDR3 reads CASRSGKWTGTDTQYF. CDR3 nucleotides: TGTGCCAGCAGGTCGGGGAAATGGACAGGCACAGATACGCAGTATTTT.

The chain couples TRBV11-2 to TRBJ2-7; the D gene is possibly TRBD1 (5 bases). This CDR3 region has 16 residues. Trimming took off 3 bases at V and 4 bases at J, with 19 bases between the two ends. Germline CDR1 and CDR2: SGHAT and FQNNGV. CDR3 region: CASSLRRGHLPYEQYF. For the CDR3, the DNA is TGTGCCAGCAGCTTGAGGAGAGGACATCTTCCTTACGAGCAGTACTTC.

The chain recombines TRBV2 with TRBJ1-2; weak D call: TRBD1 (6 bases). CDR1 and CDR2 (germline): SNHLY, FYNNEI. Trimming took 1 base from V and 4 from J, leaving 10 bases between them. The CDR3 has 14 amino acids. The CDR3 DNA reads as TGTGCCAGCAGTGAAGTCAGGGGTGCCTATGGCTACACCTTC. Residues: CASSEVRGAYGYTF.